This entry describes one TCR beta chain. These data originate in a study of blood T cell repertoires in COVID-19. Study overall: Whether acute or convalescent, the COVID-19 samples came from the United States, Italy and Spain. Nucleic acid was either cDNA or gDNA, and it came from T cells, B-cell-depleted T cells, or PBMCs.

Per the original methods: Researchers report that nucleated cell counts were estimated from reference gene primer amplification. The repertoire was sequenced with immunoSEQ multiplex PCR; TCRdb's copy has only in-frame clones and lacks some. V, J and clone size derive from that table, while D and trimming were established from the DNA sequence. The sample has around 52,000 clones, roughly 82% seen once; the top ten hold 20% to 25%. This TCR was sampled from a woman in her sixties with acute or convalescent COVID-19. The sample comprised peripheral blood.

CDR3 bases: TGTGCCACCAGCAGAGGCGGGGCCGGGTCACCCCTCCACTTT. This gives the protein CATSRGGAGSPLHF. The rearrangement uses TRBV15 and TRBJ1-6, with a possible D match to TRBD1 (5 bases). V lost 1 base, J lost 10 bases, and 11 bases lay in between. Germline V lookup: CDR1 LNHNV, CDR2 YYDKDF (reference sequence). The CDR3 has 14 amino acids.